This T cell receptor (beta chain) was recorded in a study of T cells in Graves' hyperthyroidism and ophthalmopathy. RNA transcripts gave rise to amplified TCR beta CDR3 regions. HTBI primers were used for first-round RT-PCR of the TCR CDR3. MiXCR, applied by TCRdb to the multiplex PCR reads, yields one record per CDR3 protein. The sample includes about 260,000 distinct CDR3 sequences, 16% of them seen just once. A patient was excluded if there was uncontrolled infection, other autoimmune disease, pregnancy or lactation. As regards this clonotype: What it recognizes is unknown. This sequence may be a read error, since a much larger clone differs from it by one base.

The CDR3 is 12 amino acids. From germline, CDR1 is MNHEY and CDR2 SMNVEV (reference sequence). Trimming stripped 2 bases from V and 6 bases from J, with 2 bases between. Study results and limitations: The majority of expanded thyroid clonotypes above 0.001 also appeared in blood.

V usage is TRBV27 and J usage is TRBJ1-6; unclear D gene. The sequenced sample was blood. This clonotype originated in a young woman with Graves' ophthalmopathy. Written as DNA, the CDR3 is TGTGCCAGCAGTTTACTTAATTCACCCCTCCACTTT. This sequence encodes CASSLLNSPLHF.